This T cell receptor beta chain stems from a study of beta chain features in type 1 diabetes. Study outcomes and limitations: Patients and controls would share equally any PCR tilt toward shorter templates. There was a moderate but significant shortening of TCRB CDR3s in all four CD4+ subsets of Type 1 diabetes patients. Lower insertion and higher deletion counts appeared at VDJ junctions in type 1 diabetes patients.

Trimming removed 3 bases from V and 0 bases from J, with 10 bases in between. Germline V gives CDR1 SGHKS, CDR2 YYEKEE (reference sequence). The CDR3 sequence is 14 residues long. The authors reverse transcribed all of the isolated RNA, so sequencing captured expressed TCRB transcripts. Some clones are missing from TCRdb's copy, which holds only in-frame ones; the method was immunoSEQ multiplex PCR. The sample contains under 400,000 clones, around 12% of which appear only once. This clone was seen a handful of times. What it binds is not known. This TCR derives from a man younger than 35 in good health. The source material was naive CD4+ T cells from blood. V gene TRBV5-5 combines with J gene TRBJ2-7; no clear D. The CDR3 protein is CASSWATGSYEQYF. The CDR3 DNA is TGTGCCAGCAGCTGGGCGACCGGCTCCTACGAGCAGTACTTC.